This T cell receptor (beta chain) appears in the sequencing data of a study of CD8+ T cells in alopecia areata. The study's findings and limits: Lesional scalp, especially alopecia totalis/universalis, showed higher clonality than normal scalp. Both scalp clonality and the expanded CD8+ clones among the top 100 showed a significant decrease with tofacitinib. Clarity of TCR sharing across patients fell short of that in mice, possibly HLA-related.

CDR3 length: 15 amino acids. Looked up from germline, CDR1 is SNHLY and CDR2 is FYNNEI. Trimming stripped 7 bases from V and 11 bases from J, with 24 bases between. Sequencing templates came from extracted RNA that was reverse transcribed into cDNA. Profiled with immunoSEQ multiplex PCR; TCRdb holds only in-frame clones, not every one. The data hold roughly 190,000 clones, with 45% to 65% observed a single time. As for treatment: oral pan-JAK inhibitor, 5-10 mg twice daily. Researchers took lesional scalp punch biopsies and peripheral blood from people who were alopecia areata patients. Only a few counts were recorded for this clone. Its antigen is still unknown.

The sequence was collected from a human donor with alopecia areata. The starting material was CD4+ T cells sorted from blood, obtained at week 4, from a patient treated with tofacitinib. The chain carries TRBV2 and TRBJ2-1; tentatively, D is TRBD2 (6 bases). The CDR3: CASTNGGQLVEQQFF. CDR3 bases: TGTGCCAGCACCAACGGGGGTCAGCTGGTGGAGCAGCAGTTCTTC.